The clone carrying this T cell receptor beta chain was counted ten times or more. Antigen unknown. V was pared by 2 bases and J by 0 bases, with 14 bases between. CDR3 length: 16 amino acids. Germline V CDR1 and CDR2: MNHEY, SMNVEV (reference sequence). With iRepertoire HTBI primers and Arm-PCR of CDR3 regions, TCR beta libraries were built. A single record per CDR3 protein comes from TCRdb applying MiXCR to the multiplex PCR reads. The repertoire includes 550,000 to 650,000 distinct CDR3 sequences, roughly 16% of them detected once, and about 11% sits in the top ten. The data originate from a study of regulatory T cells in long-lasting Graves disease. Whole-study results and caveats: Persistent cases favored TRBV28, TRBJ1-2 and TRBJ2-5. TCR diversity was lower in persistent than newly diagnosed Graves' disease.

Time point given: newly diagnosed GD, antithyroid drugs for less than 3 months. The TCR library used RNA extracted from PBMCs. Tubes containing EDTA received about 10 milliliters of drawn peripheral blood. This sample also belongs to another study, concerning T cells in Graves' hyperthyroidism and ophthalmopathy.

The chain carries TRBV27 and TRBJ2-7; possible D gene TRBD2, 6 bases. This sequence was found in a man younger than 35 with Graves disease. The sequencing used peripheral blood mononuclear cells (PBMCs), collected at new diagnosis, from a patient treated with antithyroid drugs. The CDR3 region has the DNA TGTGCCAGCAGTTTAAGTCCGGGAGCCGGCTCCTACGAGCAGTACTTC. Translating it yields CASSLSPGAGSYEQYF.